This T cell receptor beta chain is from a study of response to subunit inactivated influenza vaccine (dated by TCRdb to about 2018). Background on the whole study: The study used deep quantitative T cell receptor repertoire profiling to track responses to a trivalent subunit inactivated influenza vaccine.

This clonotype was detected a few times. It has no known antigen specificity. No much larger clone is present one base from it, and per-base qualities are unavailable. The receptor library was made with RT-PCR. Reads for this sample came from an Illumina HiSeq 2500. The public reads were reanalyzed by TCRdb: fastp trimming at Q25, MiXCR alignment, in-frame beta chains only. Entries are consolidated by CDR3 protein sequence, retaining the most common genes and DNA. The sample has more than 700,000 distinct CDR3 sequences on record, approximately 22% of them singletons. The ten largest clones capture roughly 10% of the sample. Here is what the overall study found, with its caveats: It was suggested by the authors that each seasonal influenza vaccination may recruit only a limited number of new T cells.

Reading from cysteine to phenylalanine, the CDR3 counts 13 amino acids. CDR3 DNA only is kept here, 39 bases in frame from base 1. V is clipped by 0 bases and J by 8 bases, and the sequence between their germline boundaries is 13 bases long. From a lookup of the germline V gene (reference sequence), CDR1 and CDR2 are DFQATT and SNEGSKA. This clonotype originated in a man aged 45-65 years who received an inactivated influenza vaccine. Donor details come from another sample of the same person, matched by shared clones. Sample: PBMCs from blood, taken about 5 days after vaccination. This sequence uses TRBV20-1 and TRBJ1-1; TRBD1 might be the D gene, on 5 matching bases. CDR3 sequence: CSARDGGREEAFF. The DNA reads TGCAGTGCTAGAGATGGTGGCAGGGAAGAAGCTTTCTTT.